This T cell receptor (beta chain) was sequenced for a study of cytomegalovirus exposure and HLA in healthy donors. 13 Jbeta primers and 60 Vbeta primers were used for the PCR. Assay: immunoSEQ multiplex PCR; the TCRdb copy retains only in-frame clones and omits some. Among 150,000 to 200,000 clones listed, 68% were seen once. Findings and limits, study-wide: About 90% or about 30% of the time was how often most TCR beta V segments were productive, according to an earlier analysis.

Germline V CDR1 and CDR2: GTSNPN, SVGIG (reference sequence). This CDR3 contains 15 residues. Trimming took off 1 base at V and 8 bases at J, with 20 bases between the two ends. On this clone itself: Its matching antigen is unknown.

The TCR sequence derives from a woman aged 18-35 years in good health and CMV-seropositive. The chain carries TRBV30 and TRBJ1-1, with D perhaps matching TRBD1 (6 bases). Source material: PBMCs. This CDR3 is CAWSGRIGQSREAFF. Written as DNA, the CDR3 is TGTGCCTGGAGTGGGAGGATCGGACAGTCGAGGGAAGCTTTCTTT.